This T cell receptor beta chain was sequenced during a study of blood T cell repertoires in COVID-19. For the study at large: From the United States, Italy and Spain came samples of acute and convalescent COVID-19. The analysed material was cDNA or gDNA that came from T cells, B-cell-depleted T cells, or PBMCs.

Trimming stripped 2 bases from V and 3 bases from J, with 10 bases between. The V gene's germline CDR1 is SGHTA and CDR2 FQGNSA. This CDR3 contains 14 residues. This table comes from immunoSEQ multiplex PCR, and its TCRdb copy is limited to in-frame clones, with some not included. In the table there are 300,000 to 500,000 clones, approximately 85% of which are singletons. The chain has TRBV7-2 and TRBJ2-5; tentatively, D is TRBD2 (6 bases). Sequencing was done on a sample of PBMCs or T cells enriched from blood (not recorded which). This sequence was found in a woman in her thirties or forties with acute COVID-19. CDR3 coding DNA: TGTGCCAGCAGCTTACCTTGGGGGGAAGAGACCCAGTACTTC. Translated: CASSLPWGEETQYF.